One T cell receptor beta chain is described in this entry. Its antigen target is currently unknown. No much larger clone is present one base from it, and per-base qualities are unavailable. CDR1 and CDR2, per the germline V gene, are LGHNT and FRNRAP. Reading from cysteine to phenylalanine, the CDR3 counts 15 amino acids. The retained sequence is limited to the CDR3, 45 bases, with the frame set at the first base. The germline ends are 11 bases apart after V is trimmed by 1 base and J by 3 bases. This specimen comes from a study of blood T cells in healthy people across ages (dated by TCRdb to between 2014 and 2017). Some background on the complete study: In model experiments, template switching captured roughly one uniquely barcoded TCR beta cDNA molecule for every two T cells. To avoid experimental bias, donors of different ages were spread randomly across the sequencing lanes. The donors were divided into four age groups: young (average around 15 years), middle-aged (almost 40), aged (62) and long-lived (82). For two donors (one aged 18 to 30 and one aged 80 or older), the study analyzed two additional independent replicas of 1 million unique cDNA reads from the same blood draw. The study measured age-related changes in TCR beta repertoire diversity using deep sequencing normalized with unique cDNA molecular identifiers.

Broad study findings and their caveats: Bulk unsorted PBMC profiling prevented conclusive comparison of naive and antigen-experienced compartments. Compared with the aged group, the long-lived group had more naive CD4+ T cells, fewer expanded clones and increased TCR diversity, a pattern suggesting age selection. Estimates of total diversity from one million sequenced T cells were regarded as lower bounds and underestimates. Because donor CMV infection status was unknown, age-related changes in expanded clonotypes were potentially confounded. There was a strong correlation between observed TCR beta diversity and the percentage of naive T cells measured by flow cytometry. Observed TCR beta diversity per million T cells fell roughly linearly with age, and a significant reduction was already apparent by age around 39.

Library creation used 5' RACE. Sequencing relied on an Illumina HiSeq 2500. A second PCR of about 6 to 12 cycles was performed with a sample-barcoded 5' primer and a J-beta primer mix. Each TCR beta cDNA molecule received a unique molecular identifier from a template-switch 5' adaptor carrying 12 random nucleotides. Each sample yielded at least 3 million CDR3-containing paired-end reads. First-strand cDNA was synthesized from all RNA with the Mint cDNA synthesis kit, primed by a TRBC-specific oligonucleotide. After uracil-DNA glycosylase treatment, a first 18-cycle PCR used universal primers M1SS and BC2_uni_R on all cDNA. The paper's data handling went like this. For normalization, 1 million high-quality reads, each with a distinct molecular identifier, were randomly selected from each sample. Reads with shared molecular identifiers were discarded instead of being binned into consensus sequences. CDR3 identification, clonotype clustering and error correction used MiTCR with a Q25 quality threshold and the strictest error-elimination algorithm. Lower-bound total TCR beta diversity was estimated with a nonparametric unseen species model using Euler transformation. TCRdb reworked the public reads: Q25 trimming with fastp, MiXCR clone assembly, productive beta chains retained. Each record represents a unique CDR3 protein, reported with the most common genes and DNA among its rows. None of the V and J calls come from the authors' own analysis; TCRdb made them. For this sample the table gives roughly 1,500,000 distinct CDR3 sequences, of which approximately 38% were detected only once. Clones ranked in the top ten supply under 8% of the sample.

Donors were a few dozen systemically healthy Caucasian individuals from Russia aged about 6 to 100 years. Ten milliliters of peripheral blood were collected from each donor into EDTA-treated Vacutainer tubes. Ficoll-Paque density-gradient centrifugation was used to isolate PBMCs, with at least 6.5 million per sample. Total RNA, at least 6 micrograms per sample, was extracted from PBMCs with Trizol reagent. Naive CD45RAhigh/CD27high T cell percentages were measured by flow cytometry on a PBMC aliquot from every donor. The rearrangement combines TRBV12-5 with TRBJ2-3, with the identity of the D gene unclear. Specimen: blood. The sequence was collected from a woman between 18 and 29 years old in good health. In nucleotides, the sequence is TGTGCTAGTGGTTTGGGCACATCGAGAACAGATACGCAGTATTTT. It specifies CASGLGTSRTDTQYF. The reference TRBV12-5 and TRBJ2-3 proteins fill in what lies around the CDR3, so the full variable domain reads DARVTQTPRHKVTEMGQEVTMRCQPILGHNTVFWYRQTMMQGLELLAYFRNRAPLDDSGMPKDRFSAEMPDATLATLKIQPSEPRDSAVYFCASGLGTSRTDTQYFGPGTRLTVL.